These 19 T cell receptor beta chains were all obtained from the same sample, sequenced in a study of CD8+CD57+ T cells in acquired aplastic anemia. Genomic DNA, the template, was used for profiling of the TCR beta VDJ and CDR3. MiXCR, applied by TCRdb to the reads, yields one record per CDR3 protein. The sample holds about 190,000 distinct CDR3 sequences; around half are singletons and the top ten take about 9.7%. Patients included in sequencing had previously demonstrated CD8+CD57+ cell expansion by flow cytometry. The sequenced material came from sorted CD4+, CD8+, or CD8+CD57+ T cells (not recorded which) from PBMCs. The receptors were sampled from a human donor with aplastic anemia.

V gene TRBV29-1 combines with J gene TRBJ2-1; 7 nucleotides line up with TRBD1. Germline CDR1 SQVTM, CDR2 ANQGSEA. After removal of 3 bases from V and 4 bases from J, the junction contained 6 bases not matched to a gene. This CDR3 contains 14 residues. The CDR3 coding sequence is TGCAGCGTTGACCGGGACAGCGCTTACAATGAGCAGTTCTTC. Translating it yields CSVDRDSAYNEQFF.

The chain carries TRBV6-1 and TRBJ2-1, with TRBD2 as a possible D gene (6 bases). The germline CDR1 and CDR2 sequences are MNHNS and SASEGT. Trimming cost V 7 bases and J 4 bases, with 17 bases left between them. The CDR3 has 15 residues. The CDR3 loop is CASTELRGRYNEQFF. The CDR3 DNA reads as TGTGCCAGCACCGAACTGCGGGGAAGGTACAATGAGCAGTTCTTC.

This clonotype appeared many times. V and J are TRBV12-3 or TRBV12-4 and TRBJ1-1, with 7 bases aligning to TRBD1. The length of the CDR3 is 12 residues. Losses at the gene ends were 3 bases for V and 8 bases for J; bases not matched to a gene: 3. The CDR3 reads CASSFGRGEAFF. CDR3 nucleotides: TGTGCCAGCAGTTTTGGCAGGGGGGAAGCTTTCTTT.

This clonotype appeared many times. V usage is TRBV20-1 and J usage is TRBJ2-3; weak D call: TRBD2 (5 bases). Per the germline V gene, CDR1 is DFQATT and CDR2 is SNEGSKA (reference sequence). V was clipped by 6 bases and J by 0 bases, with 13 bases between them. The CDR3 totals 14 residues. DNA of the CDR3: TGCAGTGCCTCGAGCGGAGTTAGCACAGATACGCAGTATTTT. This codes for CSASSGVSTDTQYF.

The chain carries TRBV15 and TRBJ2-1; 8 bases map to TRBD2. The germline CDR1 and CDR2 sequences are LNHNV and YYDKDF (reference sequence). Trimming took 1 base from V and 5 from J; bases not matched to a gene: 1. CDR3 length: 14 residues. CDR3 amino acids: CATSRAGGHNEQFF. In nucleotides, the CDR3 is TGTGCCACCAGCAGAGCGGGAGGGCACAATGAGCAGTTCTTC.

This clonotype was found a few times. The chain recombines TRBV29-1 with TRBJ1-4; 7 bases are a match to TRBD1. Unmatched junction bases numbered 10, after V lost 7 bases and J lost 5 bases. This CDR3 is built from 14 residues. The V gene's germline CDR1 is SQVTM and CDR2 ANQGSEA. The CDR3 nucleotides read TGCAGCGCCCGAGGGACAGCGGAGAATGAAAAACTGTTTTTT. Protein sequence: CSARGTAENEKLFF.

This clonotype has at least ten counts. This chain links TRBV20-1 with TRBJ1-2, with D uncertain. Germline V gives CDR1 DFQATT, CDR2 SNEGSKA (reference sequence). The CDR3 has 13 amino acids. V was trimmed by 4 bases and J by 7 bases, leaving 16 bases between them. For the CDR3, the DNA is TGCAGTGCTATTACGGGAAACCTCCGTGGCTACACCTTC. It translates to CSAITGNLRGYTF.

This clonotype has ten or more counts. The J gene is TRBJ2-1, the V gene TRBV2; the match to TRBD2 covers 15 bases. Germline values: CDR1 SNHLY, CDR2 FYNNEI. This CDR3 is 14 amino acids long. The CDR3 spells CVGLAGGPYNEQFF. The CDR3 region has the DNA TGTGTCGGACTAGCGGGAGGGCCCTACAATGAGCAGTTCTTC.

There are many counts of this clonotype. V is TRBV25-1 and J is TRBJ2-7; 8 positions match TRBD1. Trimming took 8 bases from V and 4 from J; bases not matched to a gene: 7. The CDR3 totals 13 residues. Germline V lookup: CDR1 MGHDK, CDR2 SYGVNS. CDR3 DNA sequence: TGTGCCAGCGCCAACAGGGGGTCTTACGAGCAGTACTTC. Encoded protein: CASANRGSYEQYF.

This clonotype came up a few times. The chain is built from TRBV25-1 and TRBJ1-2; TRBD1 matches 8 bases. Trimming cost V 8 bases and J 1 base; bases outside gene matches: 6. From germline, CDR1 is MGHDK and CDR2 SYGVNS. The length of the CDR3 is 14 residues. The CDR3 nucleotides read TGTGCCAGCCGCGGACAGGGACTTAACTATGGCTACACCTTC. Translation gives CASRGQGLNYGYTF.

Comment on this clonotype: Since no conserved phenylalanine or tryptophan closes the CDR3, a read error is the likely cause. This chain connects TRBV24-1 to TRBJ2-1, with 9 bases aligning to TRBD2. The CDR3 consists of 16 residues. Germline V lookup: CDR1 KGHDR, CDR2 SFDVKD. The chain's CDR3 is CATSVPSGNSYNGQFL. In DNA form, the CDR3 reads TGTGCCACCAGTGTTCCTAGCGGGAACTCCTACAATGGGCAGTTCCTC.

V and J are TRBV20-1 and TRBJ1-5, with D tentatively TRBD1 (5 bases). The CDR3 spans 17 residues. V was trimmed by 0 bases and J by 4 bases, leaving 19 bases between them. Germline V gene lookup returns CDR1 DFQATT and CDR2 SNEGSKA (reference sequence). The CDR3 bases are TGCAGTGCTAGAGATAGGCTCGAGCGACAGTTTAATCAGCCCCAGCATTTT. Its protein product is CSARDRLERQFNQPQHF.

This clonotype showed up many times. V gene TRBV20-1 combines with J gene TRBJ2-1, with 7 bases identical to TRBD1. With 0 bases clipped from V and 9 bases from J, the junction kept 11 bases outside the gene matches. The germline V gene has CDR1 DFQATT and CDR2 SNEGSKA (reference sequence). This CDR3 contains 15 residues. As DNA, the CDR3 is TGCAGTGCTAGAGATGTCGTAAAAGGGGGCTCTGAGCAGTTCTTC. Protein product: CSARDVVKGGSEQFF.

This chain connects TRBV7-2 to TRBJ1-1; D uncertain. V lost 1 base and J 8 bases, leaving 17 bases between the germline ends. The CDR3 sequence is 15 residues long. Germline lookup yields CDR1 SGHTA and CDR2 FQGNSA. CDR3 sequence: CASSLDVYFASEAFF. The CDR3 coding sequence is TGTGCCAGCAGCTTAGATGTGTATTTCGCGTCCGAAGCTTTCTTT.

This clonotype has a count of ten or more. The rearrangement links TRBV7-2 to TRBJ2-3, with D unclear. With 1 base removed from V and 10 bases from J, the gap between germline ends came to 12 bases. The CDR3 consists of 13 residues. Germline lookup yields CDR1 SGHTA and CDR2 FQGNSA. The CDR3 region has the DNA TGTGCCAGCAGCTTAGGGGCAGCTTCCGCGCAGTATTTT. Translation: CASSLGAASAQYF. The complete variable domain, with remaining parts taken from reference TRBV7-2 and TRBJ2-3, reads GAGVSQSPSNKVTEKGKDVELRCDPISGHTALYWYRQSLGQGLEFLIYFQGNSAPDKSGLPSDRFSAERTGGSVSTLTIQRTQQEDSAVYLCASSLGAASAQYFGPGTRLTVL.

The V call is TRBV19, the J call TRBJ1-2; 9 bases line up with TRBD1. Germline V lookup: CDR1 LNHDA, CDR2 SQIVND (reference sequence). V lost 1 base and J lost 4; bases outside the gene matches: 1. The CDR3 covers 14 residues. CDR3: CASSIVGQGYGYTF. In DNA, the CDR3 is TGTGCCAGTAGTATAGTGGGACAGGGCTATGGCTACACCTTC.

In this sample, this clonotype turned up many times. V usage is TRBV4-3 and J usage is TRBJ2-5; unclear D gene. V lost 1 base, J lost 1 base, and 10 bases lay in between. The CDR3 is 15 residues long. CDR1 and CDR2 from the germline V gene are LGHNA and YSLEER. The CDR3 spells CASSQVSTPQETQYF. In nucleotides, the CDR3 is TGCGCCAGCAGCCAAGTGTCTACGCCCCAAGAGACCCAGTACTTC.

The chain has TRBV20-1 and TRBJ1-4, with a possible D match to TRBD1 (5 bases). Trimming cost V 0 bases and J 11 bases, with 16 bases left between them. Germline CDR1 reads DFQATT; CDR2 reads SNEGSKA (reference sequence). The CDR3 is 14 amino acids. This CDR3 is CSARDAPGGEKLFF. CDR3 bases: TGCAGTGCTAGAGACGCCCCCGGGGGGGAGAAACTGTTTTTT.

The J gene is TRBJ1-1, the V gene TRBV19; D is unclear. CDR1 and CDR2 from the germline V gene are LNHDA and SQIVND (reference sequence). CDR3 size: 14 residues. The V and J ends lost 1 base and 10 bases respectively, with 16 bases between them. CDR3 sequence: CASSIVGLGSVAFF. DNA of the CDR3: TGTGCCAGTAGTATAGTAGGGCTAGGGAGTGTAGCTTTCTTT.